The clone carrying this T cell receptor beta chain was counted many times. V was pared by 3 bases and J by 1 base, with 16 bases between. Germline V gives CDR1 DFQATT, CDR2 SNEGSKA (reference sequence). This CDR3 region has 15 residues. This sample was included in a study of T-cell reconstitution after alpha-beta-depleted transplantation in children. A TCRbeta library incorporating unique molecular identifiers was prepared. TCRdb called the PCR reads again in MiXCR, with one record for every CDR3 protein. The data contain 200,000 to 250,000 distinct CDR3 sequences, 7.5% to 10% of them seen just once; the ten biggest clones take up 5% to 5.5%.

The source material was PBMCs from the stem cell graft donor, sampled from the stem cell graft. The receptor's source is a human donor who donated a stem cell graft to a child with SCID. The chain links TRBV20-1 to TRBJ2-7, with a possible D match to TRBD1 (5 bases). CDR3 in DNA: TGCAGTGCTAGGCGTTACAGGCGCGGATCCTACGAGCAGTACTTC. It yields the protein CSARRYRRGSYEQYF.